One and the same sample provided the 21 T cell receptor delta chains below, sequenced in a study of γδ T cells in repeated Plasmodium falciparum infection. Gammadelta T cells were flow-sorted from PBMC into Vgamma9/Vdelta2+ and Vdelta2-negative populations for bulk analysis. TCRdb re-called the multiplex PCR reads via CATT. The sample lists tens of thousands of delta-chain clones; around 1.4% were seen once. Material for sequencing was gamma-delta T cells from blood. These receptors all stem from a pool of human donors (malaria-infected and uninfected, not separated).

In the case of this clone: This DNA translates differently at residue 19 from the TCRdb protein, which is that of a much larger clone; a read error is likely, and the protein shown is the DNA's own translation. This chain uses TRDV1 with TRDJ1; 10 bases map to TRDD3. As TCRdb names no J gene, one was assigned here on the basis of a DNA match to germline. Germline CDR1 TSWWSYY, CDR2 QGS. The CDR3 is 24 amino acids. V shed 2 bases and J 4 bases; nucleotides not matched to a gene: 31. The CDR3 region is CALGELASDTGGCRIRRGIDKLIF. The CDR3, as DNA: TGTGCTCTTGGGGAATTAGCCTCCGATACTGGGGGATGCCGGATTAGGAGAGGCATCGATAAACTCATCTTT.

This clone has just a few counts. This DNA translates differently at residue 7 from the TCRdb protein, which is that of a much larger clone; a read error is likely, and the protein shown is the DNA's own translation. The chain is built from TRDV1 and TRDJ1, with 9 bases identical to TRDD3. Here the J gene was assigned by germline matching of the DNA, as TCRdb has none. The CDR3 sequence is 23 residues long. Trimming at V came to 4 bases and at J to 0 bases, leaving 27 bases not matched to a gene. CDR1 is TSWWSYY, CDR2 QGS, per germline. In DNA form, the CDR3 reads TGTGCTCTTGGGGCCCCCACTCCGGGTCATCACGGATCTGGGGGATCGTACACCGATAAACTCATCTTT. This gives the protein CALGAPTPGHHGSGGSYTDKLIF.

This clone came up a few times. TCRdb's protein, taken from a much larger clone, differs from this DNA's translation at residue 13, likely owing to a read error; the protein displayed comes from the DNA. The gene calls are TRDV2 and TRDJ1, with D uncertain. Germline CDR1 reads GEAIGNYY; CDR2 reads EKD. This CDR3 is built from 14 residues. CDR3 sequence reads: CACDTGMGTDKLTF. CDR3 nucleotides: TGTGCCTGTGACACCGGAATGGGAACCGATAAACTCACCTTT.

Worth noting for this clone: A far larger clone lies a single base away; this is likely a read error. Other DNA sequences in this sample translate to the same CDR3. This chain links TRDV2 with TRDJ1; TRDD3 might be the D (5 bases). Germline matching of the DNA provided the J gene here, since TCRdb leaves it blank. The V gene's germline CDR1 is GEAIGNYY and CDR2 EKD. V lost 3 bases and J 0 bases, leaving 25 bases between the germline ends. The length of the CDR3 is 19 residues. For the CDR3, the DNA is TGTGCCTGTGACCGCCTTGGGGCAACACGCGATACAAACACCGATAAACTCATCTTT. Protein: CACDRLGATRDTNTDKLIF.

There are many counts of this clone. TCRdb lists the protein of a much larger clone for this DNA, which differs at residue 9, so this is likely a read error; the protein given here is translated from the DNA itself. The rearrangement links TRDV2 to TRDJ1; D is possibly TRDD3 (8 bases). Germline V gives CDR1 GEAIGNYY, CDR2 EKD. This CDR3 has 19 residues. Trimming removed 2 bases at V and 0 bases at J, with 24 bases between. As DNA, the CDR3 is TGTGCCTGTGACATTGTCCTTCCTGCCGGGGATACCCACACCGATAAACTCATCTTT. It specifies CACDIVLPAGDTHTDKLIF.

Concerning this clone itself: TCRdb pairs this DNA with a much larger clone's protein that differs at residue 11, likely a read error; the protein shown was translated from the DNA. This sequence joins TRDV1 and TRDJ1, with 7 bases matching TRDD2. TCRdb supplies no J gene; here it was assigned by aligning the nucleotide sequence to germline. The germline gives CDR1 TSWWSYY, CDR2 QGS. The CDR3 contains 20 residues. V trimming: 1 base; J trimming: 5 bases; junction bases outside the gene matches: 22. Written as DNA, the CDR3 is TGTGCTCTTGGGGAACCCCCCCCTTTCCTACTCGGTCATTCCCCTGATAAACTCATCTTT. It encodes CALGEPPPFLLGHSPDKLIF.

This clone occurred a few times. TCRdb's entry gives the protein of a much larger clone, which mismatches this DNA's translation at residue 8, likely from a read error; the protein reported here is translated from the DNA. CDR3 coding DNA: TGTGCTCTTGGGGAACTAAAGGCATTCCTACTCTCCACTGTACAGATGTACAATCTCGTCACCGATAAACTCATCTTT. Translation: CALGELKAFLLSTVQMYNLVTDKLIF. The chain has TRDV1 and TRDJ1; 7 positions agree with TRDD2. TCRdb carries no J gene annotation; the J gene was assigned here by matching the DNA with germline. The germline V gene encodes CDR1 TSWWSYY and CDR2 QGS. The CDR3 totals 26 residues. V trimming: 0 bases; J trimming: 1 base; junction bases outside the gene matches: 35.

This clone came up a few times. The protein given by TCRdb reflects a much larger clone and differs at residue 15 from this DNA's translation, likely from a read error; the protein shown is the DNA's translation. The V gene was identified as TRDV2, while no J gene was called; the D segment call TRDD3 is taken from the table without a DNA check. This CDR3 has 16 amino acids. Germline V gives CDR1 GEAIGNYY, CDR2 EKD. CDR3 coding DNA: TGTGCCTGTGACACGGGACTGGGGGACCCCACCGATAAACTCACCTTT. This translates into CACDTGLGDPTDKLTF.

Only a few counts were recorded for this clone. Given a far larger clone just one base away, this is likely a sequencing read error. The gene calls are TRDV2 and TRDJ1, with 8 bases aligning to TRDD3. As TCRdb names no J gene, one was assigned here on the basis of a DNA match to germline. This CDR3 has 15 amino acids. CDR1 GEAIGNYY and CDR2 EKD come from the germline V gene. The CDR3 DNA follows: TGTGCTTGTGACAGGCTGGGGGACCACCGCGATAAACTCATCTTT. Protein product: CACDRLGDHRDKLIF.

Comments on this clone: The translation of this DNA and the TCRdb protein of a much larger clone differ at residue 14, probably owing to a read error; the protein shown here is translated from the DNA. The J segment was not called; the V segment is TRDV2; TRDD3, as called in the table, went unchecked against the DNA. Germline CDR1 is GEAIGNYY and CDR2 is EKD. The CDR3 consists of 16 residues. This CDR3 is CACDTAGGSYTDKPIF. For the CDR3, the DNA is TGTGCCTGTGACACCGCAGGGGGATCGTACACCGATAAACCCATCTTT.

There are a few counts of this clone. J is TRDJ1 and V is TRAV29/DV5, with 8 bases aligning to TRDD3. Matching the DNA to germline supplied the J gene, which TCRdb does not give. Trimming at V came to 2 bases and at J to 2 bases, leaving 26 bases not matched to a gene. CDR1 is NSMFDY, CDR2 ISSIKDK, per germline. This CDR3 has 21 amino acids. The CDR3 reads CAARVFTSGIRSASETDKLIF. In DNA form, the CDR3 reads TGTGCAGCAAGGGTGTTTACGTCAGGGATACGATCAGCCTCGGAGACCGATAAACTCATCTTT. The full variable domain, its missing parts supplied by reference TRAV29/DV5 and TRDJ1, is DQQVKQNSPSLSVQEGRISILNCDYTNSMFDYFLWYKKYPAEGPTFLISISSIKDKNEDGRFTVFLNKSAKHLSLHIVPSQPGDSAVYFCAARVFTSGIRSASETDKLIFGKGTRVTVEP.

Concerning this clone itself: A much larger clone is a single base away; this may be a read error. The chain joins TRDV1 to TRDJ1; D is perhaps TRDD2 (6 bases). Because TCRdb records no J gene, it was assigned here through a match of the DNA to germline. The germline V gene has CDR1 TSWWSYY and CDR2 QGS. Deletions cut 4 bases from V and 0 bases from J, with 24 bases between. This CDR3 region has 19 residues. CDR3 protein: CALGGCLPPPYLYTDKLIF. The DNA for the CDR3 is TGTGCTCTTGGGGGTTGCCTTCCCCCCCCCTATCTGTACACCGATAAACTCATCTTT.

Worth noting for this clone: A far larger clone is a single base away, which makes a read error likely. The same CDR3 arises from other DNA sequences in this sample as well. The J gene is TRDJ1, the V gene TRDV1; perhaps TRDD3 as D (6 bases). The J gene, missing from TCRdb, was assigned here through DNA to germline matching. The CDR3 contains 21 residues. Deletions cut 0 bases from V and 0 bases from J, with 26 bases between. CDR1 is TSWWSYY and CDR2 is QGS in the germline V gene. CDR3 nucleotides: TGTGCTCTTGGGGAACTCGTTTTACCCAAGGGGGGAGTCTTCTACACCGATAAACTCATCTTT. It encodes CALGELVLPKGGVFYTDKLIF.

V usage is TRDV1 and J usage is TRDJ1, with TRDD3 as a possible D gene (6 bases). As TCRdb names no J gene, one was assigned here on the basis of a DNA match to germline. The CDR3 extends over 18 amino acids. The ends were cut back, 0 bases at V and 3 bases at J, with 20 bases in the middle. The V gene's germline CDR1 is TSWWSYY and CDR2 QGS. CDR3: CALGELQFLGMEADKLIF. CDR3 nucleotide sequence: TGTGCTCTTGGGGAACTTCAATTCCTGGGGATGGAGGCCGATAAACTCATCTTT.

As for this clone: A read error likely explains this, since a far larger clone differs by one base. Other DNA sequences of this sample code for an identical CDR3. This chain's CDR3 is CACDTGKLLGDTPDKLIF. For the CDR3, the DNA is TGTGCCTGTGACACCGGGAAGTTGCTGGGGGATACGCCCGATAAACTCATCTTT. The rearrangement joins TRDV2 to TRDJ1; 12 bases align to TRDD3. TCRdb carries no J gene annotation; the J gene was assigned here by matching the DNA with germline. The J segment lost 3 bases and the V segment lost 0 bases, leaving 10 bases of the junction unmatched. CDR1 is GEAIGNYY and CDR2 is EKD in the germline V gene. The CDR3 has 18 residues.

Many counts were recorded for this clone. The genes are TRDV1 and TRDJ1; 10 positions match TRDD3. The CDR3 runs to 18 residues. In germline, CDR1 is TSWWSYY, CDR2 QGS. V was clipped by 4 bases and J by 0 bases; unmatched bases: 11. The chain's CDR3 is CALGVRFPTGGYTDKLIF. Here the CDR3 DNA reads TGTGCTCTTGGGGTCCGGTTCCCTACTGGGGGATACACCGATAAACTCATCTTT.

This clone was counted a few times. This DNA translates differently at residue 3 from the TCRdb protein, which is that of a much larger clone; a read error is likely, and the protein shown is the DNA's own translation. The chain has TRDV1 and TRDJ1; 9 bases align to TRDD3. TCRdb is silent on the J gene; assignment here came from matching the DNA to germline. The CDR3 has 20 amino acids. From germline, CDR1 is TSWWSYY and CDR2 QGS. This CDR3 is CAPGEGAPLRPGDTVDKLIF. DNA of the CDR3: TGTGCTCCTGGGGAAGGAGCGCCTTTACGTCCGGGGGATACAGTCGATAAACTCATCTTT.

Comment on this clone: TCRdb's listed protein matches a much larger clone and diverges from this DNA's translation at residue 9, likely through a read error; the protein shown comes from the DNA. The chain employs TRDV2 and TRDJ1; 8 bases map to TRDD3. The J gene comes from matching the DNA to germline here; TCRdb lacks it. With 0 bases clipped from V and 1 base from J, the junction kept 6 bases outside the gene matches. Per the germline V gene, CDR1 is GEAIGNYY and CDR2 is EKD. CDR3 length: 16 amino acids. CDR3 DNA sequence: TGTGCCTGTGACACCGTGGGGGATTCCCCCACCGATAAACTCATCTTT. As protein: CACDTVGDSPTDKLIF.

This clone was seen ten or more times. Since a far larger clone is one base different, this is likely a read error. Other nucleotide sequences in the sample specify the same CDR3. The J gene is TRDJ1, the V gene TRDV3; 9 nucleotides align to TRDD3. The CDR3 contains 16 residues. V trimming: 5 bases; J trimming: 5 bases; junction bases outside the gene matches: 18. CDR1 is TVYSNPD and CDR2 is GDNSRS in the germline V gene (reference sequence). The chain's CDR3 is CAVFGLRGDTLDKLIF. In nucleotides, the CDR3 is TGTGCCGTTTTTGGACTCCGGGGGGATACCCTTGATAAACTCATCTTT.

In this sample, this clone turned up a few times. TCRdb pairs this DNA with a much larger clone's protein that differs at residue 8, likely a read error; the protein shown was translated from the DNA. V gene TRDV1 combines with J gene TRDJ1; 10 bases agree with TRDD3. No J gene was available from TCRdb, and it was assigned here by a germline match of the DNA. The CDR3 covers 15 residues. After removal of 9 bases from V and 5 bases from J, the junction contained 12 bases not matched to a gene. Germline V lookup: CDR1 TSWWSYY, CDR2 QGS. CDR3 sequence (DNA): TGTGCTCTCGATGGGGGATACACGTTGCGGGATAAACTCATCTTT. The encoded protein is CALDGGYTLRDKLIF.

This clone was recorded many times. With only one base between it and a far larger clone, this is likely a read error. Other DNA sequences within the sample encode an identical CDR3. The chain recombines TRDV3 with TRDJ1; the D gene is possibly TRDD3 (5 bases). CDR1 is TVYSNPD and CDR2 is GDNSRS in the germline V gene (reference sequence). This CDR3 has 14 amino acids. This chain's CDR3 is CASQGGLYTDKLIF. The DNA for the CDR3 is TGTGCCTCCCAGGGGGGTTTGTACACCGATAAGCTCATCTTT.